This T cell receptor (beta chain) originates from a study of blood T cells in healthy people across ages (dated by TCRdb to between 2015 and 2017). About the study as a whole: Template switching captured roughly one uniquely barcoded TCR beta cDNA molecule per two T cells in model experiments. To track age-related changes in TCR beta repertoire diversity, the study relied on deep sequencing normalized with unique cDNA molecular identifiers. For two donors (one aged 18 to 29 and one aged 80 or older), the study analyzed two additional independent replicas of 1 million unique cDNA reads from the same blood draw. To avoid experimental bias, donors of different ages were spread randomly across the sequencing lanes. The donors were divided into four age groups: young (average about 15 years), middle-aged (about 39), aged (about 56) and long-lived (about 84). What the authors observed across the whole study: Observed TCR beta diversity correlated strongly with the percentage of naive T cells measured by flow cytometry. Since profiling was done on bulk unsorted PBMCs, naive and antigen-experienced compartments could not be conclusively compared. Estimates of total diversity from one million sequenced T cells were regarded as lower bounds and underestimates. Because donor CMV infection status was unknown, age-related changes in expanded clonotypes were potentially confounded. Observed TCR beta diversity per million T cells fell roughly linearly with age, and a significant reduction was already apparent by age approximately 40. Compared with the aged group, the long-lived group had more naive CD4+ T cells, fewer expanded clones and increased TCR diversity, a pattern suggesting age selection.

The donors were roughly 39 Caucasian individuals from Russia, aged roughly 6 to 100 years, who were systemically healthy. Each donor gave approximately 9.4 milliliters of peripheral blood, drawn into EDTA-treated Vacutainer tubes. Ficoll-Paque density-gradient centrifugation was used to isolate PBMCs, with at least 6.5 million per sample. Trizol reagent was used to extract total RNA from the PBMCs, yielding at least 6 micrograms per sample. The percentages of naive CD45RAhigh/CD27high T cells were determined by flow cytometry on a PBMC aliquot from every donor. Points on this clonotype: Its recognized antigen is unknown. Per-nucleotide qualities are absent, and no much larger clonotype sits a single base away.

The germline V gene yields SGHTA for CDR1 and FQGNSA for CDR2. Deletion took 5 bases off V and 4 bases off J, with a span of 20 bases between the germline ends. The CDR3 starts with the cysteine, ends with the phenylalanine, and has 16 residues. CDR3 DNA only is kept here, 48 bases in frame from base 1. The library was produced with 5' RACE. This sample was sequenced with an Illumina HiSeq 2500. A second PCR of roughly 7 to 12 cycles was run with a J-beta primer mix and a sample-barcoded 5' primer. Each TCR beta cDNA molecule received a unique molecular identifier from a template-switch 5' adaptor carrying 12 random nucleotides. Each sample yielded at least 3 million CDR3-containing paired-end reads. All of the RNA was converted into first-strand cDNA using the Mint cDNA synthesis kit, with a TRBC-specific oligonucleotide serving as the primer. Following uracil-DNA glycosylase treatment, all cDNA underwent a first 18-cycle PCR with the universal primers M1SS and BC2_uni_R. For the original study's pipeline: For normalization, 1 million high-quality reads, each with a distinct molecular identifier, were randomly selected from each sample. Reads with shared molecular identifiers were discarded instead of being binned into consensus sequences. MiTCR, with a Q25 quality threshold and the strictest error-elimination algorithm, was used for CDR3 identification, clonotype clustering and error correction. A nonparametric unseen species model with Euler transformation was used to estimate lower-bound total TCR beta diversity. TCRdb trimmed public reads at Q25 via fastp, called clones via MiXCR and kept in-frame beta chains. Records with the same CDR3 protein are collapsed into one entry carrying the most frequent genes and DNA. Clone size and V and J calls follow TCRdb, not the original study. The sample includes 600,000 to 850,000 distinct CDR3 sequences, with roughly 43% observed a single time. Under 25% of the sample comes from the top ten.

The sample comprised blood. The receptor was derived from a woman aged 55 to 70 in good health. The V gene is TRBV7-2 and the J gene is TRBJ1-2; possibly the D gene is TRBD1, per 5 matching bases. In nucleotides, the sequence is TGTGCCAGCAGCCCGCCCGACAGCTCTCAGGTCTATGGCTACACCTTC. The translation is CASSPPDSSQVYGYTF.